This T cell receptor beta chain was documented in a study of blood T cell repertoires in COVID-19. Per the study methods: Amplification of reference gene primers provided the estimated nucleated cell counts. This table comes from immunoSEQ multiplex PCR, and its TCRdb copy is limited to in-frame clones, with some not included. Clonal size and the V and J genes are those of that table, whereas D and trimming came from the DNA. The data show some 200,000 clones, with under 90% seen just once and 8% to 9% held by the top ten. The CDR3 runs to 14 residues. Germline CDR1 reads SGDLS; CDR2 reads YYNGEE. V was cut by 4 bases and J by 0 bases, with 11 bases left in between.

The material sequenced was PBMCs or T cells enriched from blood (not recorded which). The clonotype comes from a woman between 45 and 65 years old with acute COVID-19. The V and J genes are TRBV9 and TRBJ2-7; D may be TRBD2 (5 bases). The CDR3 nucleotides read TGTGCCAGCAGCCCACGGACTGACTCCTACGAGCAGTACTTC. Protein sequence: CASSPRTDSYEQYF.